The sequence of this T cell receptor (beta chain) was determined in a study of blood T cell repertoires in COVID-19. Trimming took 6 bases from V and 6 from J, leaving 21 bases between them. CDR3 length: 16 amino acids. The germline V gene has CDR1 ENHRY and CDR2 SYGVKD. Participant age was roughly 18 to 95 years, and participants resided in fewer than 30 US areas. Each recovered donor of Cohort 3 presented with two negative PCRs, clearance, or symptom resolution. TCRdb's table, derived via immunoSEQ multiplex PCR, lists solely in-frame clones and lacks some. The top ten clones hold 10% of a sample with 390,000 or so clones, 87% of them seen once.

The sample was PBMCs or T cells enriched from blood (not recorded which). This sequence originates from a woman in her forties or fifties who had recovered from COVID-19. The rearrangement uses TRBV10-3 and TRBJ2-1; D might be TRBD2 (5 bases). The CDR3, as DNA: TGTGCCATCAGCCCCGGAGGTGCGGGCCCACTCAATGAGCAGTTCTTC. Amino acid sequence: CAISPGGAGPLNEQFF.